This T cell receptor (beta chain) came from a study of blood T cell repertoires in COVID-19. Study details: Sites in the United States, Italy and Spain provided acute and convalescent COVID-19 samples.

Those enrolled in Seattle joined during active infection and were followed longitudinally afterward. The germline V gene has CDR1 KGHSH and CDR2 LQKENI. The CDR3 runs 15 residues. Between the trimmed V and J ends, which lost 2 bases and 6 bases, there was a span of 17 bases. Per the original methods: Estimated nucleated cell counts came from reference gene primer amplification. The method was immunoSEQ multiplex PCR; TCRdb's version includes in-frame clones alone and lacks a portion of them. V and J calls and clone size are as listed in that table; D and trimming were resolved from the DNA. The data contain roughly 500,000 clones, 75% to 90% of them seen just once; the ten biggest clones take up 0.8% to 0.9%.

The chain couples TRBV18 to TRBJ2-7, with D possibly being TRBD2 (5 bases). This receptor was identified in a man younger than 30 with COVID-19, enrolled during active disease. Sequenced material: peripheral blood. CDR3 residues: CASSPGGHSRPEQYF. The CDR3 nucleotides read TGTGCCAGCTCACCAGGCGGGCACAGTCGCCCCGAGCAGTACTTC. Full variable domain (remainder filled in from reference TRBV18 and TRBJ2-7): NAGVMQNPRHLVRRRGQEARLRCSPMKGHSHVYWYRQLPEEGLKFMVYLQKENIIDESGMPKERFSAEFPKEGPSILRIQQVVRGDSAAYFCASSPGGHSRPEQYFGPGTRLTVT.